These T cell receptor beta chains were read from a single sample in a study of T cell repertoires in cytomegalovirus infection. TCRdb re-analysed the reads in MiXCR, keeping a single row per CDR3 protein. This sample yields about 340,000 distinct CDR3 sequences, of which around 29% are seen a single time; around 19% belongs to the top ten. Their cognate antigens are unknown. The sample was cultured PBMCs, taken from culture after CMV antigen stimulation. These receptor sequences come from a human donor in good health (CMV status not recorded). Some clones in this sample may be carry-over from other donors' samples. CDR3s include the opening cysteine and the closing phenylalanine or tryptophan. The D gene is left open where the match is weak. Clone size is stated in some rows and not others, as once, few, many or a class when expanded.

TRBD1	.	TRBV7-9	TRBJ2-6	CASSLEEGTGGSGANVLTF	TGTGCCAGCAGCTTAGAAGAGGGGACAGGGGGCTCTGGGGCCAACGTCCTGACTTTC
TRBD1	.	TRBV6-1	TRBJ2-5	CASSPRTGSMETQYF	TGTGCCAGCAGTCCCCGGACAGGGAGTATGGAGACCCAGTACTTC
TRBD1	.	TRBV5-3	TRBJ1-2	CASSAGQGTGRANYGYTF	TGTGCCAGCAGCGCAGGACAGGGAACGGGCAGAGCTAACTATGGCTACACCTTC
TRBD1	many	TRBV7-2	TRBJ2-1	CASSQGQGVHNEQFF	TGTGCCAGCAGCCAGGGACAGGGAGTACACAATGAGCAGTTCTTC
.	.	TRBV27	TRBJ2-1	CASSRPPGLTIHEQFF	TGTGCCAGCAGTAGACCTCCGGGACTCACAATTCATGAGCAGTTCTTC
.	.	TRBV10-3	TRBJ1-1	CAISESSQMNTEAFF	TGTGCCATCAGTGAGTCGTCGCAGATGAACACTGAAGCTTTCTTT
.	.	TRBV24-1	TRBJ1-5	CATSGPGRHQPQHF	TGTGCCACCAGTGGACCAGGGCGGCATCAGCCCCAGCATTTT
TRBD1	many	TRBV7-2	TRBJ2-7	CASSNPAAGGHRSYEQYF	TGTGCCAGCAGCAATCCTGCCGCAGGGGGACATAGAAGCTACGAGCAGTACTTC
.	.	TRBV20-1	TRBJ2-1	CSARTGEWGNEQFF	TGCAGTGCTCGGACTGGGGAATGGGGCAATGAGCAGTTCTTC
TRBD2	.	TRBV5-1	TRBJ2-7	CASSPSVGGPVYEQYF	TGCGCCAGCAGTCCCAGCGTGGGAGGGCCAGTATACGAGCAGTACTTC
.	.	TRBV29-1	TRBJ2-3	CSVISQGTDTQYF	TGCAGCGTGATCTCACAGGGCACAGATACGCAGTATTTT
.	.	TRBV4-2	TRBJ2-6	CASSQAQASSGANVLTF	TGTGCCAGCAGCCAAGCACAGGCGAGCTCTGGGGCCAACGTCCTGACTTTC
.	few	TRBV7-4	TRBJ1-6	CASRELEENSPLHF	TGTGCCAGCAGGGAACTGGAGGAGAATTCACCCCTCCACTTT
.	few	TRBV5-1	TRBJ2-5	CASSLGEDSTGETQYF	TGCGCCAGCAGCTTGGGTGAGGACAGCACAGGGGAGACCCAGTACTTC
.	.	TRBV12-3/TRBV12-4	TRBJ1-2	CASSFGNGYTF	TGTGCCAGCAGTTTTGGTAATGGCTACACCTTC
TRBD1	few	TRBV7-6	TRBJ1-1	CASSPGQGFFNTEAFF	TGTGCCAGCAGTCCGGGACAGGGTTTTTTTAACACTGAAGCTTTCTTT
.	.	TRBV2	TRBJ2-7	CASSYRGGGLRAEQYF	TGTGCCAGCAGCTATCGTGGGGGGGGGCTTAGGGCCGAGCAGTACTTC
.	few	TRBV7-8	TRBJ1-6	CASSLAKSWDSYNSPLHF	TGTGCCAGCAGCTTAGCGAAGTCGTGGGATAGCTATAATTCACCCCTCCACTTT
.	once	TRBV7-3	TRBJ1-5	CASRKRVRSNQPQHF	TGTGCCAGCAGAAAGCGCGTCAGGAGCAATCAGCCCCAGCATTTT
.	few	TRBV6-6	TRBJ1-1	CASSYGSNTEAFF	TGTGCCAGCAGTTACGGTTCGAACACTGAAGCTTTCTTT
.	few	TRBV2	TRBJ1-1	CASSFVPGESAEAFF	TGTGCCAGCAGCTTCGTGCCAGGGGAGTCGGCTGAAGCTTTCTTT
.	many	TRBV12-3/TRBV12-4	TRBJ1-2	CASSLDWGGYTF	TGTGCCAGCAGCCTAGATTGGGGAGGCTACACCTTC
.	.	TRBV20-1	TRBJ2-3	CSAPLDLDTQYF	TGCAGTGCTCCCCTGGATCTAGATACGCAGTATTTT
.	many	TRBV7-8	TRBJ2-1	CASSSARIQSSYNEQFF	TGTGCCAGCAGCTCAGCCCGAATTCAGAGCTCCTACAATGAGCAGTTCTTC
.	.	TRBV14	TRBJ1-6	CASTISYNSPLHF	TGTGCCAGCACGATCTCCTATAATTCACCCCTCCACTTT
TRBD2	many	TRBV7-3	TRBJ2-3	CASSLNPLGTSGGAGGTDTQYF	TGTGCCAGCAGCTTAAATCCCCTCGGGACTAGCGGGGGGGCCGGAGGCACAGATACGCAGTATTTT
TRBD1	few	TRBV6-1	TRBJ1-1	CASQDRGLMSEAFF	TGTGCCAGCCAGGACAGGGGGTTAATGTCTGAAGCTTTCTTT
.	.	TRBV9	TRBJ1-2	CASSVEVGGGGYTF	TGTGCCAGCAGCGTAGAGGTTGGGGGAGGGGGCTACACCTTC
.	.	TRBV28	TRBJ2-3	CASGDFGRTDTQYF	TGTGCCAGCGGGGACTTCGGGCGCACAGATACGCAGTATTTT
.	.	TRBV5-5	TRBJ2-7	CASSVTGQGVSEQYF	TGTGCCAGCAGCGTAACGGGACAAGGCGTTAGCGAGCAGTACTTC
.	.	TRBV7-2	TRBJ1-1	CASSLTRGAHRRGFF	TGTGCCAGCAGCCTCACCCGGGGGGCCCACCGTAGGGGTTTCTTT
.	few	TRBV4-1	TRBJ1-2	CASSQVANYGYTF	TGCGCCAGCAGCCAAGTCGCCAACTATGGCTACACCTTC
.	.	TRBV19	TRBJ2-2	CASKPQGPGELFF	TGTGCCAGTAAACCACAGGGTCCCGGGGAGCTGTTTTTT
TRBD2	.	TRBV4-1	TRBJ2-5	CASSQVAGEETQYF	TGCGCCAGCAGCCAAGTGGCGGGAGAAGAGACCCAGTACTTC
TRBD1	.	TRBV18	TRBJ1-1	CASSPQGAETEAFF	TGTGCCAGCTCACCCCAGGGGGCTGAGACTGAAGCTTTCTTT
TRBD2	.	TRBV4-1	TRBJ2-1	CASAVPGGGSEQFF	TGCGCCAGCGCCGTGCCGGGGGGGGGCAGTGAGCAGTTCTTC
.	.	TRBV6-1	TRBJ2-2	CATHPSNTGELFF	TGTGCCACCCACCCTTCGAACACCGGGGAGCTGTTTTTT
.	once	TRBV7-9	TRBJ2-7	CASSHGRHSYEQYF	TGTGCCAGCAGCCACGGACGGCACTCCTACGAGCAGTACTTC
TRBD1	.	TRBV6-5	TRBJ1-2	CASSYSDRGPGYTF	TGTGCCAGCAGTTACTCCGACAGGGGGCCTGGCTACACCTTC
TRBD1	few	TRBV6-5	TRBJ1-6	CASSYKGAFYNSPLHF	TGTGCCAGCAGTTATAAGGGGGCATTCTATAATTCACCCCTCCACTTT
.	.	TRBV7-9	TRBJ2-7	CASSFPGHPYEQYF	TGTGCCAGCAGCTTCCCGGGACATCCCTACGAGCAGTACTTC